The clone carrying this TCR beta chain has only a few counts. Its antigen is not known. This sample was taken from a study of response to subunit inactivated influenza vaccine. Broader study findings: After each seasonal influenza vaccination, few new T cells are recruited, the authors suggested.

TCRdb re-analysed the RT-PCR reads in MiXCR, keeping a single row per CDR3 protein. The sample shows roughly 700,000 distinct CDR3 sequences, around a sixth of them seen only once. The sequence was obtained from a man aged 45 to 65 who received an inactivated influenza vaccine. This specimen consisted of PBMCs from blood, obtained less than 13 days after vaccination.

CDR3 residues: CASSSRGVWRNQPQHF. The CDR3 nucleotides read TGTGCCAGCAGTTCCCGGGGGGTCTGGCGCAATCAGCCCCAGCATTTT. This chain connects TRBV28 to TRBJ1-5; perhaps TRBD1 as D (5 bases). Trimming took 4 bases from V and 2 from J, leaving 15 bases between them. Germline V gene lookup returns CDR1 MDHEN and CDR2 SYDVKM. There are 16 residues in the CDR3.